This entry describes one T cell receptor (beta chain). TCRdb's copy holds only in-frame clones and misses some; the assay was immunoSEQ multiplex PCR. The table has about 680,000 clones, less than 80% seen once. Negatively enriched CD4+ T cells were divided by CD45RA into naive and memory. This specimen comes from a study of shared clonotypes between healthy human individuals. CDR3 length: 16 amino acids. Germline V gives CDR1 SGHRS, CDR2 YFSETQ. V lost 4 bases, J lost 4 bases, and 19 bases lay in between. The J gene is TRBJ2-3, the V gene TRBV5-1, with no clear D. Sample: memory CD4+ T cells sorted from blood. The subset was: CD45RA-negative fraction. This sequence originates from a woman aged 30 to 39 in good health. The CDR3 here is CASSQDPTLWADTQYF. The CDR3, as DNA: TGCGCCAGCAGCCAGGACCCTACGTTGTGGGCAGATACGCAGTATTTT.